Shown below are 4 T cell receptor beta chains from a single sample sequenced in a study of T cells in Graves' hyperthyroidism and ophthalmopathy. TCR beta CDR3 sequences were amplified from RNA transcripts. The HTBI primer set was used in a first-round RT-PCR of the TCR CDR3. MiXCR, run by TCRdb on the multiplex PCR reads, gives a single entry per CDR3 protein. This table has more than 350,000 distinct CDR3 sequences, about 17% appearing once. Input material: blood. The origin of the receptors is a woman aged 25 to 39 with Graves' hyperthyroidism that later progressed to Graves' ophthalmopathy.

The rearrangement links TRBV7-9 to TRBJ1-4; D is uncertain. This CDR3 contains 16 residues. Trimming removed 1 base at V and 8 bases at J, with 17 bases between. Germline lookup yields CDR1 SEHNR and CDR2 FQNEAQ (reference sequence). The CDR3 region has the DNA TGTGCCAGCAGCTTAGGTATACGGAGAGTGGCCGAAAAACTGTTTTTT. Translation gives CASSLGIRRVAEKLFF.

As regards this clonotype: This may be a read error: a much more frequent sequence differs by one nucleotide. The chain has TRBV3-1 and TRBJ2-1, with D unresolved. This CDR3 has 13 residues. Germline-derived CDR1 and CDR2 are LGHDT and YNNKEL (reference sequence). V lost 5 bases and J lost 8, with 13 bases in between. The CDR3 loop is CASSSSWQHEQFF. CDR3 nucleotide sequence: TGTGCCAGCAGCTCCTCTTGGCAGCATGAGCAGTTCTTC.

In the case of this clonotype: Compared with germline, one end of the junction differs, possibly owing to a read error. The rearrangement uses TRBV29-1 and TRBJ2-3, with 10 bases identical to TRBD2. The CDR3 spans 16 residues. Looked up from germline, CDR1 is SQVTM and CDR2 is ANQGSEA. The CDR3 is CSVGGLAGELTDAQYF. CDR3 in DNA: TGCAGCGTTGGCGGGCTAGCGGGAGAACTCACAGATGCGCAGTATTTT.

This clonotype was seen repeatedly, ten times or more. The rearrangement joins TRBV6-1 to TRBJ2-7; TRBD2 agrees at 9 bases. Germline V gene lookup returns CDR1 MNHNS and CDR2 SASEGT. This CDR3 has 17 residues. V lost 7 bases, J lost 5 bases, and 18 bases stayed unmatched. The CDR3 protein is CASNINPGIAGVHEQYF. CDR3 nucleotides: TGTGCCAGCAACATCAACCCCGGGATAGCGGGAGTCCACGAGCAGTACTTC.